This TCR beta chain was recovered during a study of T cell responses to AZD1222 COVID-19 vaccine. Findings and limits, study-wide: Donor demographics were predominantly white British with a female majority; clonal diversity may be underestimated. The study reported that nearly half of spike-specific TCRs target unmutated variant regions.

This table comes from immunoSEQ multiplex PCR, and its TCRdb copy is limited to in-frame clones, with some not included. The sample contains roughly 140,000 clones, more than 90% of which appear only once. From germline, CDR1 is MNHEY and CDR2 SVGAGI. The CDR3 contains 15 residues. The V end lost 6 bases, the J end lost 0 bases, and 9 bases lay between the germline ends. About this clone: The antigen is undetermined.

The gene calls are TRBV6-5 and TRBJ1-6; D gene unclear. This TCR was recovered from an adult who received the AZD1222 COVID-19 vaccine. The specimen comprised peripheral blood, sampled 28 days after the second AZD1222 dose. CDR3 sequence reads: CASREGRSYNSPLHF. The CDR3 DNA reads TGTGCCAGCAGGGAGGGCCGCTCCTATAATTCACCCCTCCACTTT.